The T cell receptor (beta chain) described here comes from a study of CD8 T cells in Susac syndrome. RNA in amounts of 0.5 to 1 ug was reverse transcribed with random hexamers. TCRdb processed the immunoSEQ multiplex PCR reads anew with MiXCR; each CDR3 protein has one entry. The table shows just under 95,000 distinct CDR3 sequences, with just under 95% occurring only once. Looked up from germline, CDR1 is SGHNT and CDR2 is YENEEA. The ends lost 1 base at V and 10 bases at J; junction bases unmatched: 6. CDR3 size: 14 residues. Material: CD4+ T cells from PBMCs. The receptor's source is a human donor with Susac syndrome. V and J are TRBV11-3 and TRBJ2-4, with 8 bases aligning to TRBD2. The DNA for the CDR3 is TGTGCCAGCAGCTTAGCTGGGACTAGACAGATTCAGTACTTC. Amino acids: CASSLAGTRQIQYF.